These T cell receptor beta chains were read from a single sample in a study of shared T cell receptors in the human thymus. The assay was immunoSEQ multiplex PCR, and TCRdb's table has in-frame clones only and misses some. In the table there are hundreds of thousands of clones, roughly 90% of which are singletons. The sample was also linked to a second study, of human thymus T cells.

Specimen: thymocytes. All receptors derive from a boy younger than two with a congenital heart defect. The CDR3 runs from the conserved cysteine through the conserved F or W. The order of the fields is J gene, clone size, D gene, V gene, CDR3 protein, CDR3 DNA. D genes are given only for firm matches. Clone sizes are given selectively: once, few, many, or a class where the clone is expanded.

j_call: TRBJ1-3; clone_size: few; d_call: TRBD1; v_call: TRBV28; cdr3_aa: CASSSGTANGNTIYF; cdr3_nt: TGTGCCAGCAGTTCTGGGACAGCTAATGGAAACACCATATATTTT
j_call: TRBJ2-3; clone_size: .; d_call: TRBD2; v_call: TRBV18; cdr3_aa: CASSQGTGIRLAGVGTDTQYF; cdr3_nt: TGTGCCAGCTCCCAGGGGACAGGGATTAGACTAGCGGGAGTCGGCACAGATACGCAGTATTTT
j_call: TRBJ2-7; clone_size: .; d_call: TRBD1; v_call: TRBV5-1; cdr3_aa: CASSSRDRVYEQYF; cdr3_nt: TGCGCCAGCAGCTCCCGGGACAGGGTCTACGAGCAGTACTTC
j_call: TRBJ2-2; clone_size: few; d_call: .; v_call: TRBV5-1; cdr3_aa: CASSPLRDTGELFF; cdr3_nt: TGCGCCAGCAGCCCACTCCGGGACACCGGGGAGCTGTTTTTT
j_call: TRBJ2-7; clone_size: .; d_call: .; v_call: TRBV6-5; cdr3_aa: CASSYFPGHYYEQYF; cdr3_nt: TGTGCCAGCAGTTACTTTCCGGGACATTACTACGAGCAGTACTTC
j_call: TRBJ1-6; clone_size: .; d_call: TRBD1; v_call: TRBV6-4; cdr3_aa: CASSADRGGNSPLHF; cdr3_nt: TGTGCCAGCAGTGCGGACAGGGGTGGTAATTCACCCCTCCACTTT
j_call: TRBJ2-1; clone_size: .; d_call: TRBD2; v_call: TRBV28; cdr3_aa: CASSTPPGLAGDNEQFF; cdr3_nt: TGTGCCAGCAGTACCCCCCCGGGACTAGCGGGAGACAATGAGCAGTTCTTC
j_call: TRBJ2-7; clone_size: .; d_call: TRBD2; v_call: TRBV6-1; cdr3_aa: CASSEGERETGFCEQYF; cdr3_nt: TGTGCCAGCAGTGAAGGGGAGCGGGAGACTGGTTTCTGCGAGCAGTACTTC
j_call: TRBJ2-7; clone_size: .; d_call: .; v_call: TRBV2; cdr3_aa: CASSEGYLLDPGRFAYEQYF; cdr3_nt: TGTGCCAGCAGTGAAGGATATCTCCTGGATCCAGGGCGTTTTGCCTACGAGCAGTACTTC
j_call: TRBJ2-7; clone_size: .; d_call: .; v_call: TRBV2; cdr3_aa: CASSRGQGRTYEQYF; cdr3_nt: TGTGCCAGCAGTCGAGGCCAGGGAAGGACCTACGAGCAGTACTTC
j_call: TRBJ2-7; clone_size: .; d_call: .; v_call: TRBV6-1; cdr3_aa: CASSPAGDSYEQYF; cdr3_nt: TGTGCCAGCAGCCCAGCGGGCGACTCCTACGAGCAGTACTTC
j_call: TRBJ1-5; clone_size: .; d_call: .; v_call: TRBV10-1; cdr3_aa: CASLSRNPQHF; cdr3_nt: TGCGCCAGCCTATCCAGGAACCCCCAGCATTTT
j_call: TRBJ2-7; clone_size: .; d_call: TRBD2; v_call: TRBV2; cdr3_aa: CASSESASGRFEQYF; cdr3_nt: TGTGCCAGCAGTGAATCCGCTAGCGGGAGGTTCGAGCAGTACTTC
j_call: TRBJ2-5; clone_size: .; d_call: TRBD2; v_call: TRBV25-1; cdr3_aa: CASSGSGRAQETQYF; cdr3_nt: TGTGCCAGCAGTGGGAGCGGGAGGGCCCAAGAGACCCAGTACTTC
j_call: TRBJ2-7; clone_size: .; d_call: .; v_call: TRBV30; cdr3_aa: CAWNPHKGQVLSYEQYF; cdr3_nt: TGTGCCTGGAATCCCCATAAGGGGCAGGTCCTCTCCTACGAGCAGTACTTC
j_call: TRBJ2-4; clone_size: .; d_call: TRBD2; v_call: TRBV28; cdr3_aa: CASSLPHPGLAGGPGLAKNIQYF; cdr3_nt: TGTGCCAGCAGTCTCCCCCATCCTGGACTAGCGGGAGGGCCTGGTTTAGCCAAAAACATTCAGTACTTC
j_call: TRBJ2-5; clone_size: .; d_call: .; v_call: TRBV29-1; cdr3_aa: CSVVGVRETQYF; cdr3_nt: TGCAGCGTTGTCGGGGTTAGGGAGACCCAGTACTTC
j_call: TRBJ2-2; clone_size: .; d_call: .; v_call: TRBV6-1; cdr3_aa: CASSGAENTGELFF; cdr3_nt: TGTGCCAGCAGTGGGGCAGAGAACACCGGGGAGCTGTTTTTT
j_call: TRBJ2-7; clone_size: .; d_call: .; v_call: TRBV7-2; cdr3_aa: CASLLRVRDEQYF; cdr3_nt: TGTGCCAGCCTCCTCAGGGTAAGGGACGAGCAGTACTTC
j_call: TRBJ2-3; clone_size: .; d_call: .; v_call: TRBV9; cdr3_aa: CASSVARGLYADTQYF; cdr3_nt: TGTGCCAGCAGCGTAGCGCGGGGGCTGTACGCAGATACGCAGTATTTT
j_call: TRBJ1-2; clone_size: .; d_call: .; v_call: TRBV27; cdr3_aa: CASSSTDRDYGYTF; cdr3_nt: TGTGCCAGCAGTTCCACGGACAGAGACTATGGCTACACCTTC
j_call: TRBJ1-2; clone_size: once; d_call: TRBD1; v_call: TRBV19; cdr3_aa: CASSVGGGGQGANYGYTF; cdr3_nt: TGTGCCAGTAGTGTCGGTGGAGGGGGACAGGGGGCTAACTATGGCTACACCTTC
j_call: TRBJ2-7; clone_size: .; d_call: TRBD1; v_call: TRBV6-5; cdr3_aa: CATSGWTGGYEQYF; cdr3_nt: TGTGCCACCAGTGGCTGGACAGGGGGCTACGAGCAGTACTTC
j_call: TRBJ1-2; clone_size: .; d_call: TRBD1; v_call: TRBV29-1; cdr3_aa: CSVDEGAYGYTF; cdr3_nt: TGCAGCGTTGACGAGGGGGCCTATGGCTACACCTTC
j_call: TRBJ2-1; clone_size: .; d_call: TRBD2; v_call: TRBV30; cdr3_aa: CASRRLAGLRFF; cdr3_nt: TGTGCCTCCCGTAGACTAGCGGGATTGCGGTTCTTC
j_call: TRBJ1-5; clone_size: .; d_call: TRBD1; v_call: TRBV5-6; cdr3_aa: CASSHQTGGWQPQHF; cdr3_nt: TGTGCCAGCAGTCACCAAACAGGGGGTTGGCAGCCCCAGCATTTT
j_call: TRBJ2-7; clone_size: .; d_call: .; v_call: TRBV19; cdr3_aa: CASSHGGIVHEQYF; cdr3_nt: TGTGCCAGTAGTCATGGCGGGATTGTCCACGAGCAGTACTTC
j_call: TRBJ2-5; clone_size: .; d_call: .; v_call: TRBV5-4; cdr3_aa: CASSIGQKETQYF; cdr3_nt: TGTGCCAGCAGCATCGGACAGAAAGAGACCCAGTACTTC
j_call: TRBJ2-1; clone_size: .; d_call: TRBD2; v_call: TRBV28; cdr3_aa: CASSLCSLAGSEQFF; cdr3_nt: TGTGCCAGCAGTTTATGCTCGCTAGCGGGCAGTGAGCAGTTCTTC
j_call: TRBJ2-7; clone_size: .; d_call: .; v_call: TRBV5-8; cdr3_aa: CASSLPGESSYEQYF; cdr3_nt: TGTGCCAGCAGCTTGCCGGGGGAGAGCTCCTACGAGCAGTACTTC
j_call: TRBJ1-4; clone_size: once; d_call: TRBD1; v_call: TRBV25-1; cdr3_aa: CASRDRGTEKLFF; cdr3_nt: TGTGCCAGCAGGGACAGGGGGACTGAAAAACTGTTTTTT
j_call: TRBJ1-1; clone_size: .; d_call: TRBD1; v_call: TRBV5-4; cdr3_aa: CAPFPGQIFLSTEAFF; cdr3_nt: TGTGCCCCGTTCCCGGGACAGATATTTTTGAGCACTGAAGCTTTCTTT
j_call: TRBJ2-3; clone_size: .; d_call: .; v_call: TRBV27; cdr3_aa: CASRRRFTDTQYF; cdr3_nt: TGTGCCAGCAGACGGCGGTTCACAGATACGCAGTATTTT
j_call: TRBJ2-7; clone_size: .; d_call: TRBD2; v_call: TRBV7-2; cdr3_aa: CASSTRTSGTYEQYF; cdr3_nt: TGTGCCAGCAGCACCAGGACTAGCGGGACCTACGAGCAGTACTTC
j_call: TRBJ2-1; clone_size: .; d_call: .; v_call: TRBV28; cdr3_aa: CASSLPRAIEQFF; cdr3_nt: TGTGCCAGCAGCCTTCCCAGGGCGATTGAGCAGTTCTTC
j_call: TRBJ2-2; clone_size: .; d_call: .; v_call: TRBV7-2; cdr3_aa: CASSPIADDRNGRTGELFF; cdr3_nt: TGTGCCAGCAGCCCGATTGCGGACGACAGGAACGGGCGCACCGGGGAGCTGTTTTTT
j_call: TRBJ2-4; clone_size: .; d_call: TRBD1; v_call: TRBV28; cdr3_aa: CASSADGTGDLAKNIQYF; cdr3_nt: TGTGCCAGCAGCGCCGACGGGACAGGGGACCTAGCCAAAAACATTCAGTACTTC
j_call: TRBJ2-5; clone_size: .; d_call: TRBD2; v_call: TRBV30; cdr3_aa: CAWIRGLAGGPGETQYF; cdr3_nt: TGTGCCTGGATACGTGGACTAGCGGGAGGGCCAGGGGAGACCCAGTACTTC
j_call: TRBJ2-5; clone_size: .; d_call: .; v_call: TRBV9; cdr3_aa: CASSVRGSLQETQYF; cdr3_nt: TGTGCCAGCAGCGTACGAGGGAGCCTCCAAGAGACCCAGTACTTC
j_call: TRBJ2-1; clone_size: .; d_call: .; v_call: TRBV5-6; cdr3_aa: CASSKLPGDAPHEQFF; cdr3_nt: TGTGCCAGCAGCAAACTTCCGGGGGACGCCCCCCATGAGCAGTTCTTC
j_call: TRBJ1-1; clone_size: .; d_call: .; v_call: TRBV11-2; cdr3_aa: CASSSDRFTEAFF; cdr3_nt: TGTGCCAGCAGCTCAGACAGGTTCACTGAAGCTTTCTTT
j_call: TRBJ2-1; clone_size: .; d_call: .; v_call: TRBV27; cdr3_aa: CASSFPDNEQFF; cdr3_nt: TGTGCCAGCAGTTTCCCGGACAATGAGCAGTTCTTC
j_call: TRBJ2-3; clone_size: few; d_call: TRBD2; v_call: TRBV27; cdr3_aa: CASSLGLAGEDTQYF; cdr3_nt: TGTGCCAGCAGTTTAGGACTAGCGGGAGAAGATACGCAGTATTTT
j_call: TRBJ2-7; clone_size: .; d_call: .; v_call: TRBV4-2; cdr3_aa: CASSQDPPGRGSYEQYF; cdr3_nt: TGTGCCAGCAGCCAAGATCCCCCAGGGCGCGGTTCCTACGAGCAGTACTTC
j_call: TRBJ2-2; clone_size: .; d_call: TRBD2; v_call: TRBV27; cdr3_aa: CASLLAGNGSTGELFF; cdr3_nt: TGTGCCAGCCTACTAGCGGGAAACGGGAGCACCGGGGAGCTGTTTTTT
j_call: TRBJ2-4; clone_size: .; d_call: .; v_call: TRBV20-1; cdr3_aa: CSADIRGIQYF; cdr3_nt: TGCAGTGCCGATATACGGGGCATTCAGTACTTC
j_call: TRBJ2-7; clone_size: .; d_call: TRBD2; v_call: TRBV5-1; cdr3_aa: CASSLVRWEAAGLAGAPFGQYF; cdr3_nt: TGCGCCAGCAGCTTGGTCCGTTGGGAGGCTGCGGGACTAGCGGGAGCCCCCTTCGGGCAGTACTTC
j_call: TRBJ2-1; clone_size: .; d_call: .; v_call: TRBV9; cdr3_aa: CASSPSPSSYNEQFF; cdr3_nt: TGTGCCAGCAGCCCGTCCCCGAGCTCCTACAATGAGCAGTTCTTC
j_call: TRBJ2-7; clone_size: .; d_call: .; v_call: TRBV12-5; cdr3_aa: CASGPDGPQGEQYF; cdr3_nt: TGTGCTAGTGGCCCGGACGGGCCTCAGGGCGAGCAGTACTTC
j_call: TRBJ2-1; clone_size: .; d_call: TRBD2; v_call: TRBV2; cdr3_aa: CASRTTPQLAGYGPPHYNEQFF; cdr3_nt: TGTGCCAGCAGAACCACACCCCAACTAGCGGGATATGGTCCCCCCCATTACAATGAGCAGTTCTTC
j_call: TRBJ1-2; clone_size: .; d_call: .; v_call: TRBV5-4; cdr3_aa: CASSPHGGAYTF; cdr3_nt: TGTGCCAGCAGCCCTCACGGTGGAGCCTACACCTTC
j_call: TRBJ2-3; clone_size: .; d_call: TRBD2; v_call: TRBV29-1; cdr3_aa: CSAKPGLAGATDTQYF; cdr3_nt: TGCAGCGCCAAACCCGGACTAGCCGGAGCCACAGATACGCAGTATTTT
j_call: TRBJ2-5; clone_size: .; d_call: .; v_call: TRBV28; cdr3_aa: CASSFHLGGNGETQYF; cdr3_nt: TGTGCCAGCAGCTTCCACCTCGGCGGGAACGGAGAGACCCAGTACTTC
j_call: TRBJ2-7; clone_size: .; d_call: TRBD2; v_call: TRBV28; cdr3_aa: CASSFTAPSLARGLYEQYF; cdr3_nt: TGTGCCAGCAGTTTTACCGCCCCTTCACTAGCGCGAGGACTCTACGAGCAGTACTTC
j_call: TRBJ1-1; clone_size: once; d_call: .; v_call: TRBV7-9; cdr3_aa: CASSLKQDKAFF; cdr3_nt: TGTGCCAGCAGCTTAAAACAGGATAAAGCTTTCTTT